This T cell receptor beta chain came from a study of cytomegalovirus exposure and HLA in healthy donors. Study-wide results and caveats: Within the 100 to 150 validation repertoires, first-cohort TCR clusters tended to co-occur, according to a later analysis. The study flagged some 180 TCR beta chains as cytomegalovirus-associated.

On this clone itself: Its antigen is not identified.

V lost 6 bases and J lost 1, with 12 bases in between. Germline CDR1 SQVTM, CDR2 ANQGSEA. The CDR3 loop spans 13 amino acids. TCRdb's table, derived via immunoSEQ multiplex PCR, lists solely in-frame clones and lacks some. The data contain 200,000 to 250,000 clones, approximately 87% of them singletons. Donors came from a validation cohort of about 110 subjects, distinct from the first 666-subject cohort. The sequence came from a woman between 18 and 29 years old in good health and CMV-seronegative. The sequenced sample consisted of PBMCs. The chain carries TRBV29-1 and TRBJ1-1; D ambiguous. CDR3 nucleotide sequence: TGCAGCGTGGAGACACACGAGAACACTGAAGCTTTCTTT. It translates to CSVETHENTEAFF.